This T cell receptor beta chain emerged from a study of regulatory T cells in long-lasting Graves disease. Study-wide findings and caveats: TCR diversity was lower in persistent than newly diagnosed Graves' disease.

Time point denoted: persistent/refractory GD, antithyroid drugs over 5 years with positive TRAb. There was RNA extracted from PBMCs, and the TCR library was made from it. Peripheral blood, 7.5 to 9.5 milliliters per patient, was collected in EDTA tubes. The CDR3 extends over 13 amino acids. V gave up 5 bases and J gave up 6 bases; unmatched junction bases: 5. CDR1 and CDR2 (germline): SGHTA, FQGNSA. Relying on iRepertoire HTBI primers and Arm-PCR of CDR3 regions, the team built TCR beta libraries. TCRdb recomputed calls from the multiplex PCR reads with MiXCR, one row per CDR3 protein. The table includes 350,000 to 450,000 distinct CDR3 sequences, approximately 22% detected once. This clonotype occurred many times. What it recognizes is unknown.

The receptor was isolated from a female donor with Graves disease. This specimen was peripheral blood mononuclear cells (PBMCs), taken when the disease was refractory, from a patient treated with antithyroid drugs. The chain employs TRBV7-2 and TRBJ2-5; 8 bases agree with TRBD1. The CDR3 reads CASSPGGGKTQYF. In DNA form, the CDR3 reads TGTGCCAGCAGCCCAGGGGGCGGGAAGACCCAGTACTTC.